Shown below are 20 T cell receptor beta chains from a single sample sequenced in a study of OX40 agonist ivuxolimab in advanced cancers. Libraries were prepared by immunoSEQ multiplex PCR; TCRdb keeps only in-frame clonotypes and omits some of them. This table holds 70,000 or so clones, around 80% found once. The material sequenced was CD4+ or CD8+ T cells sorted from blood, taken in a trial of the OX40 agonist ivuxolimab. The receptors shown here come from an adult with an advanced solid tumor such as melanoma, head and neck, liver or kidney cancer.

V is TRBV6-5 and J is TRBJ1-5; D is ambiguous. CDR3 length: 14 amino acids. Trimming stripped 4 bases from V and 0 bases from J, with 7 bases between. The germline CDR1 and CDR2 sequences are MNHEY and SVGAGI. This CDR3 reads CASSSSNSNQPQHF. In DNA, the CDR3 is TGTGCCAGCAGTTCGTCGAATAGCAATCAGCCCCAGCATTTT.

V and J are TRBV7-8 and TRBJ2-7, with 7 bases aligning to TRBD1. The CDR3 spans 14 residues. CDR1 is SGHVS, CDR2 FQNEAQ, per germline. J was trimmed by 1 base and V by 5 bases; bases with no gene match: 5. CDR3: CASSSRDSSYEQYF. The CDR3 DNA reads TGTGCCAGCAGCAGCCGGGACAGTTCCTACGAGCAGTACTTC.

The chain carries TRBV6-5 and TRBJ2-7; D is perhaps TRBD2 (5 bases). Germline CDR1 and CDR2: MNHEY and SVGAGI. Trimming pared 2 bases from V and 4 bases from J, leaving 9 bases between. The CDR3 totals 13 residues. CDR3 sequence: CASSYNGKYEQYF. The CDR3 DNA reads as TGTGCCAGCAGTTACAACGGGAAGTACGAGCAGTACTTC.

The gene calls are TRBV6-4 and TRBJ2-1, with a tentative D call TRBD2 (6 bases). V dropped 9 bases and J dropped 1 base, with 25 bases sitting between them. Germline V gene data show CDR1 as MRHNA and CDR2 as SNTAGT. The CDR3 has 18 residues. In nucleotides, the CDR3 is TGTGCCAGGGCTCTGGGGGGAAGGCCCCCTGGGTCCTACAATGAGCAGTTCTTC. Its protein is CARALGGRPPGSYNEQFF.

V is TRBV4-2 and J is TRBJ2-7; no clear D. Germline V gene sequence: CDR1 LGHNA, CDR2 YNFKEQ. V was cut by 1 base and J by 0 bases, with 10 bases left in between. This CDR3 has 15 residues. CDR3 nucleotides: TGTGCCAGCAGCCAAGCGCCAGGCTCCTCCTACGAGCAGTACTTC. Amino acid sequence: CASSQAPGSSYEQYF.

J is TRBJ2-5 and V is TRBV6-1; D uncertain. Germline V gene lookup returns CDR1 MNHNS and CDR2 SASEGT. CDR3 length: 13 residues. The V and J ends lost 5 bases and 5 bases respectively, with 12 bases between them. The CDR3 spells CASSSSHWETQYF. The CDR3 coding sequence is TGTGCCAGCAGTTCCTCACATTGGGAGACCCAGTACTTC.

In DNA, the CDR3 is TGTGCCAGTAGTATCGGACAGGACCCTAATGAAAAACTGTTTTTT. It specifies CASSIGQDPNEKLFF. The V call is TRBV19, the J call TRBJ1-4; 7 bases fit TRBD1. The CDR3 length is 15 residues. The ends lost 3 bases at V and 3 bases at J; junction bases unmatched: 4. Germline V gives CDR1 LNHDA, CDR2 SQIVND (reference sequence).

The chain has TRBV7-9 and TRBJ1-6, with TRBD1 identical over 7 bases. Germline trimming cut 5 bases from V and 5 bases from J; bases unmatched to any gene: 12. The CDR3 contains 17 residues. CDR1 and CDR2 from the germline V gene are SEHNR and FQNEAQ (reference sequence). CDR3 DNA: TGTGCCAGCAGCCTGAGCCTGACAGGGAGGGATAATTCACCCCTCCACTTT. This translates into CASSLSLTGRDNSPLHF. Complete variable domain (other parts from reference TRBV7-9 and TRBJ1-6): DTGVSQNPRHKITKRGQNVTFRCDPISEHNRLYWYRQTLGQGPEFLTYFQNEAQLEKSRLLSDRFSAERPKGSFSTLEIQRTEQGDSAMYLCASSLSLTGRDNSPLHFGNGTRLTVT.

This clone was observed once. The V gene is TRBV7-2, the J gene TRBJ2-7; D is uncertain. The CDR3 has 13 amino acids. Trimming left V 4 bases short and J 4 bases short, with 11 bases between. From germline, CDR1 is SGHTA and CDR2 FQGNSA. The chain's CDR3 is CASSWDEQYEQYF. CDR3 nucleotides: TGTGCCAGCAGCTGGGATGAGCAGTACGAGCAGTACTTC.

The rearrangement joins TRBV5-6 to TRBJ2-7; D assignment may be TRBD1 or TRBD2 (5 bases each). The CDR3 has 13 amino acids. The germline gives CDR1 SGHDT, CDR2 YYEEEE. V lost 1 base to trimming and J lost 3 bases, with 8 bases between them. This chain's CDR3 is CASSLYGGYEQYF. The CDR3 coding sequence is TGTGCCAGCAGCTTGTATGGGGGCTACGAGCAGTACTTC.

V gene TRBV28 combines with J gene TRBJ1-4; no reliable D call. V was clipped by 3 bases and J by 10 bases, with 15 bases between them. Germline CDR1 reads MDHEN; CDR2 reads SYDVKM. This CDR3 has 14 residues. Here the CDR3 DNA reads TGTGCCAGCAGTTTGAGGGATTCCTCCGTAAAACTGTTTTTT. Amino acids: CASSLRDSSVKLFF.

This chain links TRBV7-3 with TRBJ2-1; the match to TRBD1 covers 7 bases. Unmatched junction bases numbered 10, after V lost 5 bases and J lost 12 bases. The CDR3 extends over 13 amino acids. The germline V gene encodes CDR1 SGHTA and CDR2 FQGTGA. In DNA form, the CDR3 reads TGTGCCAGCAGCAACCGGGACAGAGGAGCGCAGTTCTTC. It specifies CASSNRDRGAQFF.

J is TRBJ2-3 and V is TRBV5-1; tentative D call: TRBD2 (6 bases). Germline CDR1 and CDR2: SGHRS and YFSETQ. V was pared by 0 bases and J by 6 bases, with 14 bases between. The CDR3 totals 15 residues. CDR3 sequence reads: CASSLAGRGADTQYF. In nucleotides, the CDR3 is TGCGCCAGCAGCTTGGCCGGGCGGGGAGCTGATACGCAGTATTTT.

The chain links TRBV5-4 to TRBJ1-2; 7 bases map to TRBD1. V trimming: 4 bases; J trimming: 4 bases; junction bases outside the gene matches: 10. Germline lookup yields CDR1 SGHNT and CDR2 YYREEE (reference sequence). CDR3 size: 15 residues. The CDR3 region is CASSETDRALYGYTF. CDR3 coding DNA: TGTGCCAGCAGCGAGACAGACAGGGCCCTCTATGGCTACACCTTC.

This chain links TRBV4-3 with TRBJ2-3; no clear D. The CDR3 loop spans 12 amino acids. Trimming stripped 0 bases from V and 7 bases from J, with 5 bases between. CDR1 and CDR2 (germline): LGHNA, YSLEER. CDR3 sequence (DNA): TGCGCCAGCAGCCAAGACCATTATACGCAGTATTTT. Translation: CASSQDHYTQYF.

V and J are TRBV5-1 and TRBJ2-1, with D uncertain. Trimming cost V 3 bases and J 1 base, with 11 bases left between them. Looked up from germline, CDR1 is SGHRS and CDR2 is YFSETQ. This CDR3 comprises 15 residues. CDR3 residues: CASSSMGPSYNEQFF. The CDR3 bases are TGCGCCAGCAGCTCCATGGGCCCTTCCTACAATGAGCAGTTCTTC. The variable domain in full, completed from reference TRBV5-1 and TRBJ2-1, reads KAGVTQTPRYLIKTRGQQVTLSCSPISGHRSVSWYQQTPGQGLQFLFEYFSETQRNKGNFPGRFSGRQFSNSRSEMNVSTLELGDSALYLCASSSMGPSYNEQFFGPGTRLTVL.

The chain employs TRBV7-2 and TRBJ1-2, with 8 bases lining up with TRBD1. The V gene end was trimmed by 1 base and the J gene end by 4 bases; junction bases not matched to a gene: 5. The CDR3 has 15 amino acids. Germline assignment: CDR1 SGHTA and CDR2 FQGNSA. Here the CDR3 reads CASSLVRGQSYGYTF. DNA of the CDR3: TGTGCCAGCAGCTTAGTCAGGGGGCAGAGCTATGGCTACACCTTC.

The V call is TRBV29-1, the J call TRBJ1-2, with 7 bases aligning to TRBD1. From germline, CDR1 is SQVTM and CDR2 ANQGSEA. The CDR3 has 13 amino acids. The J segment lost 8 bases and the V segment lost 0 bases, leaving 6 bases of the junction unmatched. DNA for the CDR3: TGCAGCGTTGAAGATCCGGGACAGAGGGGCTACACCTTC. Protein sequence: CSVEDPGQRGYTF.

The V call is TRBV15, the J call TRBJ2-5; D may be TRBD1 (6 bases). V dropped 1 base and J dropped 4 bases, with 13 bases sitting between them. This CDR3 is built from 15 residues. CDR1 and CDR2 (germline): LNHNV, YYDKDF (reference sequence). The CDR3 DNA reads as TGTGCCACCAGCAGAGGGACCCAGGGGCCAGAGACCCAGTACTTC. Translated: CATSRGTQGPETQYF.

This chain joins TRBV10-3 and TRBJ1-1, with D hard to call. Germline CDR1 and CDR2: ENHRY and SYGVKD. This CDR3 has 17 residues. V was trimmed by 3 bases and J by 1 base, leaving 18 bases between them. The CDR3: CAISDPGRTGANTEAFF. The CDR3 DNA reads TGTGCCATCAGTGATCCGGGCCGGACGGGAGCGAACACTGAAGCTTTCTTT.